This T cell receptor (beta chain) stems from a study of blood T cell repertoires in COVID-19. Study information: T cells, B-cell-depleted T cells, or PBMCs supplied cDNA or gDNA.

Participants were aged about 18 to 100 years from around 25 US areas. Allocation to cohorts depended on clinical history reported by the participants. How the authors handled the data: Estimation of nucleated cell counts was performed using reference gene primer amplification. Here immunoSEQ multiplex PCR was the method, and the copy in TCRdb shows in-frame clones only, minus some. V, J and clone size are taken as reported in that table, and D and trimming were inferred from the DNA itself. This sample has fewer than 500,000 clones; 87% occur once, and the top ten carry almost 2%. Germline lookup yields CDR1 WNHNN and CDR2 SYGVQD (reference sequence). V was pared by 5 bases and J by 1 base, with 17 bases between. This CDR3 is 16 amino acids long.

The TCR originated in a young woman with acute COVID-19. The chain recombines TRBV10-1 with TRBJ1-1, with D possibly TRBD1 on 6 matching bases. Source material: PBMCs or T cells enriched from blood (not recorded which). CDR3 sequence (DNA): TGCGCCAGCAGTCACGGACAGACCCAGAGGAACACTGAAGCTTTCTTT. This codes for CASSHGQTQRNTEAFF.